These 20 T cell receptor beta chains were all obtained from the same sample, sequenced in a study of beta chain features in type 1 diabetes. Sequencing targeted expressed TCRB transcripts, as all isolated RNA had been reverse transcribed. The repertoire was sequenced with immunoSEQ multiplex PCR; TCRdb's copy has only in-frame clones and lacks some. This sample has nearly 250,000 clones, with roughly an eighth found just once. Sequenced sample: naive CD4+ T cells from blood. These receptors all stem from a woman aged 40 to 50 in good health.

This chain uses TRBV11-2 with TRBJ2-5; D gene ambiguous. The CDR3 contains 14 residues. V was pared by 3 bases and J by 0 bases, with 8 bases between. Germline lookup yields CDR1 SGHAT and CDR2 FQNNGV. The CDR3 here is CASSFNQNQETQYF. The CDR3 DNA follows: TGTGCCAGCAGCTTTAACCAGAACCAAGAGACCCAGTACTTC.

This clone occurred once. The rearrangement joins TRBV19 to TRBJ1-5, with a weak D call TRBD1 (6 bases). Germline assignment: CDR1 LNHDA and CDR2 SQIVND (reference sequence). The length of the CDR3 is 14 residues. Trimming shortened V by 4 bases and J by 4 bases, and 11 bases separated the two germline ends. For the CDR3, the DNA is TGTGCCAGTAGTACCACAGGGCTTAATCAGCCCCAGCATTTT. Translation: CASSTTGLNQPQHF.

The table lists this clone with a few counts. The CDR3 sequence is CASDRDRTTDTQYF. The CDR3 nucleotides are TGTGCCAGCGACAGGGACAGAACCACAGATACGCAGTATTTT. The chain uses TRBV6-1 and TRBJ2-3, with TRBD1 matching 7 bases. Germline lookup yields CDR1 MNHNS and CDR2 SASEGT. With 8 bases clipped from V and 2 bases from J, the junction kept 7 bases outside the gene matches. The CDR3 has 14 amino acids.

In this sample, this clone turned up a few times. The rearrangement uses TRBV18 and TRBJ2-7; possible D gene TRBD2, 5 bases. Deletions cut 1 base from V and 3 bases from J, with 16 bases between. This CDR3 has 16 amino acids. CDR1 and CDR2 from the germline V gene are KGHSH and LQKENI. The CDR3 region is CASSPRSGRADYEQYF. The CDR3 DNA follows: TGTGCCAGCTCACCACGGTCGGGAAGGGCAGACTACGAGCAGTACTTC.

V and J are TRBV5-1 and TRBJ2-7; maybe TRBD1 (5 bases). The V end was cut by 4 bases, the J end by 1 base, with 9 bases between. Germline V gene data show CDR1 as SGHRS and CDR2 as YFSETQ. The CDR3 length is 13 residues. CDR3 sequence reads: CASSADRSYEQYF. As DNA, the CDR3 is TGCGCCAGCAGCGCCGACAGATCCTACGAGCAGTACTTC.

This clone was observed at least ten times. This chain links TRBV15 with TRBJ1-2, with TRBD1 matching over 10 bases. Trimming at V came to 0 bases and at J to 6 bases, leaving 4 bases not matched to a gene. Germline V gives CDR1 LNHNV, CDR2 YYDKDF (reference sequence). The CDR3 is 15 residues long. The CDR3 region has the DNA TGTGCCACCAGCAGAGAGGGACAGGGGAACAATGGCTACACCTTC. The encoded protein is CATSREGQGNNGYTF.

This clone was seen only a few times. This chain joins TRBV5-6 and TRBJ2-3; D may be TRBD1 (6 bases). Germline CDR1 SGHDT, CDR2 YYEEEE. The CDR3 runs 16 residues. The ends were cut back, 6 bases at V and 2 bases at J, with 19 bases in the middle. CDR3 region: CASTLWGRIYTDTQYF. The CDR3, as DNA: TGTGCCAGCACCCTGTGGGGGCGGATCTACACAGATACGCAGTATTTT. Drawing the rest from reference TRBV5-6 and TRBJ2-3, the complete variable domain is DAGVTQSPTHLIKTRGQQVTLRCSPKSGHDTVSWYQQALGQGPQFIFQYYEEEERQRGNFPDRFSGHQFPNYSSELNVNALLLGDSALYLCASTLWGRIYTDTQYFGPGTRLTVL.

This clone has a handful of counts. This chain uses TRBV19 with TRBJ1-2; a weak D match, TRBD1 (5 bases). CDR1 and CDR2 from the germline V gene are LNHDA and SQIVND (reference sequence). Deletions cut 7 bases from V and 4 bases from J, with 10 bases between. The length of the CDR3 is 12 residues. The CDR3 loop reads CASKDSIYGYTF. Here the CDR3 DNA reads TGTGCCAGTAAAGACAGCATCTATGGCTACACCTTC.

The genes are TRBV7-6 and TRBJ1-1; D is perhaps TRBD1 (5 bases). The ends were cut back, 2 bases at V and 1 base at J, with 5 bases in the middle. Germline V lookup: CDR1 SGHVS, CDR2 FNYEAQ. The CDR3 covers 13 residues. The CDR3 sequence: CASSLRGNTEAFF. CDR3 DNA sequence: TGTGCCAGCAGCTTAAGGGGGAACACTGAAGCTTTCTTT. The full variable domain, in which reference TRBV7-6 and TRBJ1-1 provide the parts outside the CDR3, is GAGVSQSPRYKVTKRGQDVALRCDPISGHVSLYWYRQALGQGPEFLTYFNYEAQQDKSGLPNDRFSAERPEGSISTLTIQRTEQRDSAMYRCASSLRGNTEAFFGQGTRLTVV.

This clone showed up just once. The gene calls are TRBV7-8 and TRBJ2-1, with 8 bases fitting TRBD2. The CDR3 is 17 amino acids. V shed 2 bases, J shed 4 bases, and the junction held 10 bases outside the gene matches. Germline values: CDR1 SGHVS, CDR2 FQNEAQ. CDR3 amino acids: CASSLPISGTLYNEQFF. The CDR3 DNA is TGTGCCAGCAGCTTACCAATTAGCGGGACTCTTTACAATGAGCAGTTCTTC.

The chain has TRBV10-3 and TRBJ1-6, with 8 nucleotides matching TRBD1. The germline CDR1 and CDR2 sequences are ENHRY and SYGVKD. V shed 11 bases and J 7 bases; nucleotides not matched to a gene: 10. The CDR3 runs 14 residues. The chain's CDR3 is CASRQGTDNSPLHF. CDR3 nucleotide sequence: TGTGCCTCACGACAGGGGACAGACAATTCACCCCTCCACTTT.

The V call is TRBV9, the J call TRBJ2-7, with a weak D call TRBD2 (7 bases). CDR1 is SGDLS, CDR2 YYNGEE, per germline. Trimming cost V 0 bases and J 3 bases, with 10 bases left between them. CDR3 length: 14 residues. The CDR3 sequence is CASSVEGGHYEQYF. CDR3 coding DNA: TGTGCCAGCAGCGTAGAGGGGGGGCACTACGAGCAGTACTTC.

This clone was detected only a few times. The chain links TRBV6-5 to TRBJ2-7; TRBD2 is a possible D gene (6 bases). The CDR3 loop spans 14 amino acids. V was cut by 7 bases and J by 2 bases, with 15 bases left in between. Germline CDR1 MNHEY, CDR2 SVGAGI. CDR3: CASTTSGPAYEQYF. CDR3 coding DNA: TGTGCCAGCACCACAAGCGGGCCCGCCTACGAGCAGTACTTC.

This chain joins TRBV6-5 and TRBJ1-1; weak D call: TRBD1 (6 bases). The V gene lost 10 bases and the J gene lost 0 bases, with 12 bases spanning the gap. Germline CDR1 and CDR2: MNHEY and SVGAGI. This CDR3 region has 13 residues. The CDR3 nucleotides are TGTGCCACGAGACAGGCTATGAACACTGAAGCTTTCTTT. This codes for CATRQAMNTEAFF.

J is TRBJ1-2 and V is TRBV5-1, with 7 bases matching TRBD1. The CDR3 contains 15 residues. Per the germline V gene, CDR1 is SGHRS and CDR2 is YFSETQ. The ends lost 4 bases at V and 2 bases at J; junction bases unmatched: 8. The CDR3 spells CASSPTPQGNYGYTF. The CDR3, as DNA: TGCGCCAGCAGCCCGACTCCACAGGGGAACTATGGCTACACCTTC.

V gene TRBV4-3 combines with J gene TRBJ2-2, with 14 bases identical to TRBD2. The germline CDR1 and CDR2 sequences are LGHNA and YSLEER. This CDR3 comprises 17 residues. V dropped 4 bases and J dropped 5; count of bases not matched to a gene: 6. This CDR3 reads CASSLRLAGGRTGELFF. The CDR3 DNA follows: TGCGCCAGCAGCCTTCGACTAGCGGGGGGGCGAACCGGGGAGCTGTTTTTT.

This clone appeared a few times. The J gene is TRBJ2-7, the V gene TRBV19, with D perhaps matching TRBD1 (5 bases). Trimming cost V 1 base and J 1 base, with 17 bases left between them. The germline gives CDR1 LNHDA, CDR2 SQIVND (reference sequence). The CDR3 spans 17 residues. The CDR3 DNA is TGTGCCAGTAGTATAGGTCTTGGGGCTTTGCCTTCCTACGAGCAGTACTTC. Its translation is CASSIGLGALPSYEQYF.

The V gene is TRBV6-5, the J gene TRBJ2-7; 13 bases fit TRBD2. The ends lost 4 bases at V and 4 bases at J; junction bases unmatched: 4. The CDR3 has 15 residues. Germline V gene data show CDR1 as MNHEY and CDR2 as SVGAGI. This CDR3 reads CASSFETSGGYEQYF. Here the CDR3 DNA reads TGTGCCAGCAGTTTCGAGACTAGCGGGGGGTACGAGCAGTACTTC.

Only a few counts were recorded for this clone. The gene calls are TRBV2 and TRBJ1-2; tentatively, D is TRBD1 (6 bases). V lost 7 bases, J lost 6 bases, and 18 bases lay in between. Germline lookup yields CDR1 SNHLY and CDR2 FYNNEI. The CDR3 sequence is 14 residues long. CDR3 bases: TGTGCCAGCAATGATGACAGGCTCTCAGATGGCTACACCTTC. Protein product: CASNDDRLSDGYTF.

This clone was detected only a few times. Other DNA variants within this sample encode the same CDR3. The chain is built from TRBV7-2 and TRBJ2-1; TRBD2 aligns across 7 bases. In germline, CDR1 is SGHTA, CDR2 FQGNSA. The CDR3 sequence is 14 residues long. Losses at the gene ends were 5 bases for V and 1 base for J; bases not matched to a gene: 2. The CDR3 loop reads CASSPGGSYNEQFF. CDR3 in DNA: TGTGCCAGCAGCCCCGGGGGGTCCTACAATGAGCAGTTCTTC.